The 20 T cell receptor beta chains below were found in one sample sequenced in a study of cytomegalovirus exposure and HLA in healthy donors. The PCR contained 60 Vbeta and 13 Jbeta primers. The table came from immunoSEQ multiplex PCR; TCRdb's copy has only in-frame clones and leaves some out. The repertoire consists of approximately 170,000 clones, with around 62% occurring once and the leading ten covering roughly 2.9%. Sample: PBMCs. These receptors all come from a man aged 40-49 years in good health and CMV-seronegative.

This clone was observed a handful of times. The V and J genes are TRBV10-3 and TRBJ2-2; D remains unclear. The CDR3 length is 14 residues. Germline V lookup: CDR1 ENHRY, CDR2 SYGVKD. The germline V and J ends were trimmed by 2 bases and 3 bases, with 7 bases remaining between them. The DNA for the CDR3 is TGTGCCATCAGTGAGAGCCGGGACACCGGGGAGCTGTTTTTT. Residues: CAISESRDTGELFF.

The chain combines TRBV19 with TRBJ2-1; 8 bases fit TRBD2. V lost 9 bases to trimming and J lost 8 bases; unmatched junction nucleotides: 9. This CDR3 is built from 13 residues. Germline CDR1 LNHDA, CDR2 SQIVND (reference sequence). The CDR3 spells CASAGTGGHEQFF. DNA for the CDR3: TGTGCCAGCGCCGGGACGGGAGGGCATGAGCAGTTCTTC.

The genes are TRBV19 and TRBJ2-4; weak D call: TRBD2 (5 bases). The germline V gene has CDR1 LNHDA and CDR2 SQIVND (reference sequence). The V gene lost 3 bases and the J gene lost 10 bases, with 13 bases spanning the gap. The CDR3 totals 13 residues. Here the CDR3 reads CASSIPPGRIQYF. Here the CDR3 DNA reads TGTGCCAGTAGTATTCCTCCGGGAAGGATTCAGTACTTC.

This chain links TRBV6-5 with TRBJ1-2; the D is unclear. V was shortened by 5 bases and J by 3 bases, with 10 bases between the two germline ends. From germline, CDR1 is MNHEY and CDR2 SVGAGI. The length of the CDR3 is 13 residues. In DNA form, the CDR3 reads TGTGCCAGCAGTCCAGGCAGTGACTATGGCTACACCTTC. This translates into CASSPGSDYGYTF.

The chain uses TRBV5-6 and TRBJ2-7; tentatively, D is TRBD1 (6 bases). CDR3 length equals 15 residues. Germline V gene data show CDR1 as SGHDT and CDR2 as YYEEEE. V lost 5 bases to trimming and J lost 2 bases, with 17 bases between them. As DNA, the CDR3 is TGTGCCAGCAGTACCGACCGGGACACACCCTACGAGCAGTACTTC. It specifies CASSTDRDTPYEQYF.

The chain has TRBV19 and TRBJ2-5, with 7 bases fitting TRBD2. Germline lookup yields CDR1 LNHDA and CDR2 SQIVND (reference sequence). The CDR3 is made up of 15 amino acids. After removal of 1 base from V and 4 bases from J, the junction contained 6 bases not matched to a gene. The CDR3 DNA follows: TGTGCCAGTAGTATAGGCGGGGGAGACGGAGAGACCCAGTACTTC. Residues: CASSIGGGDGETQYF.

This clone was detected a few times. The chain employs TRBV2 and TRBJ2-7, with 8 positions matching TRBD2. Germline CDR1 reads SNHLY; CDR2 reads FYNNEI. This CDR3 region has 20 residues. J was trimmed by 4 bases and V by 7 bases; bases with no gene match: 27. In DNA, the CDR3 is TGTGCCAGCATGGCGGGTCGGGGGGCGCGCTTGGCGGGAGGTAGTTACGAGCAGTACTTC. This encodes CASMAGRGARLAGGSYEQYF. Full variable domain (remainder filled in from reference TRBV2 and TRBJ2-7): EPEVTQTPSHQVTQMGQEVILRCVPISNHLYFYWYRQILGQKVEFLVSFYNNEISEKSEIFDDQFSVERPDGSNFTLKIRSTKLEDSAMYFCASMAGRGARLAGGSYEQYFGPGTRLTVT.

The rearrangement joins TRBV18 to TRBJ2-1; a weak D match, TRBD1 (6 bases). The germline gives CDR1 KGHSH, CDR2 LQKENI. Trimming took 0 bases from V and 9 from J, leaving 21 bases between them. The CDR3 runs to 17 residues. DNA for the CDR3: TGTGCCAGCTCACCACCCGGCGGCAGGGGAAACTTTATTGAGCAGTTCTTC. Its protein is CASSPPGGRGNFIEQFF.

The genes are TRBV6-1 and TRBJ2-5, with a weak D call TRBD1 (6 bases). The DNA end is a closer match to TRBJ2-7, so the J assignment may be wrong. The V gene's germline CDR1 is MNHNS and CDR2 SASEGT. CDR3 length equals 14 residues. The CDR3 reads CASSSRGSIYEQYF. The CDR3 DNA follows: TGTGCCAGCAGTTCCAGGGGCAGCATCTACGAGCAGTACTTC.

The chain employs TRBV30 and TRBJ1-1; D possibly corresponds to TRBD1 (6 bases). CDR1 GTSNPN and CDR2 SVGIG come from the germline V gene (reference sequence). The CDR3 runs 14 residues. With 0 bases removed from V and 3 bases from J, the gap between germline ends came to 11 bases. CDR3 nucleotide sequence: TGTGCCTGGAGTGTAACAGGGTGGTACACTGAAGCTTTCTTT. Amino acid sequence: CAWSVTGWYTEAFF.

The rearrangement links TRBV2 to TRBJ2-5; D possibly corresponds to TRBD1 (5 bases). This CDR3 comprises 17 residues. CDR1 and CDR2 from the germline V gene are SNHLY and FYNNEI. Between the trimmed V and J ends, which lost 0 bases and 2 bases, there was a span of 16 bases. CDR3 coding DNA: TGTGCCAGCAGTGAAGCGCTTAGGGGTGTCCTACAAGAGACCCAGTACTTC. Translating gives CASSEALRGVLQETQYF.

The J gene is TRBJ1-2, the V gene TRBV19; TRBD1 agrees at 8 bases. Germline-derived CDR1 and CDR2 are LNHDA and SQIVND (reference sequence). J was trimmed by 6 bases and V by 8 bases; bases with no gene match: 5. The CDR3 has 12 amino acids. CDR3 bases: TGTGCCAGTCAGGACAGGGTCGATGGCTACACCTTC. It yields the protein CASQDRVDGYTF.

The gene calls are TRBV5-3 and TRBJ2-7; tentatively, D is TRBD2 (5 bases). TRBV5-3 qualifies as an ORF whose function is uncertain. This CDR3 is built from 16 residues. V was cut by 0 bases and J by 2 bases, with 15 bases left in between. The CDR3 DNA is TGTGCCAGAAGCTTGGTTGAGGGCGGACCTGCCTACGAGCAGTACTTC. This codes for CARSLVEGGPAYEQYF.

This clone was seen a single time. The genes are TRBV7-3 and TRBJ2-3, with 10 positions matching TRBD2. V lost 3 bases and J lost 7; bases outside the gene matches: 4. The CDR3 spans 14 residues. Germline CDR1 and CDR2: SGHTA and FQGTGA. The CDR3 protein is CASSLSGRANTQYF. CDR3 coding DNA: TGTGCCAGCAGCTTGAGCGGGAGGGCCAATACGCAGTATTTT.

This clone appeared once. The chain combines TRBV10-3 with TRBJ2-7; TRBD2 might be the D (6 bases). Deletions cut 4 bases from V and 6 bases from J, with 13 bases between. The CDR3 runs 13 residues. Per germline, CDR1 ENHRY and CDR2 SYGVKD. CDR3 DNA: TGTGCCATCAGTGCTCCCTCCGGGGGCGAGCAGTACTTC. Translating it yields CAISAPSGGEQYF.

The chain employs TRBV19 and TRBJ2-7; 7 nucleotides align to TRBD1. The CDR3 runs to 15 residues. The V segment lost 3 bases and the J segment 3 bases; nucleotides outside the gene matches: 8. In germline, CDR1 is LNHDA, CDR2 SQIVND (reference sequence). The CDR3 DNA sequence: TGTGCCAGTAGTATCGACAGGGTCAGGGACTACGAGCAGTACTTC. Its protein is CASSIDRVRDYEQYF.

The V call is TRBV2, the J call TRBJ1-2; D might be TRBD1 (6 bases). V was clipped by 7 bases and J by 1 base, with 10 bases between them. CDR1 and CDR2 (germline): SNHLY, FYNNEI. This CDR3 has 13 amino acids. The CDR3: CASKGDNNYGYTF. The CDR3 DNA sequence: TGTGCCAGCAAGGGGGACAATAACTATGGCTACACCTTC. Drawing the rest from reference TRBV2 and TRBJ1-2, the complete variable domain is EPEVTQTPSHQVTQMGQEVILRCVPISNHLYFYWYRQILGQKVEFLVSFYNNEISEKSEIFDDQFSVERPDGSNFTLKIRSTKLEDSAMYFCASKGDNNYGYTFGSGTRLTVV.

This chain uses TRBV6-1 with TRBJ2-1, with D perhaps matching TRBD2 (7 bases). The CDR3 length is 17 residues. CDR1 and CDR2 from the germline V gene are MNHNS and SASEGT. V was shortened by 2 bases and J by 0 bases, with 14 bases between the two germline ends. Written as DNA, the CDR3 is TGTGCCAGCAGTGAAAGACCGGGGGGCAGCTCCTACAATGAGCAGTTCTTC. As protein: CASSERPGGSSYNEQFF.

This clone has more than one count but fewer than ten. This chain connects TRBV13 to TRBJ2-7, with D hard to call. Germline CDR1 and CDR2: PRHDT and FYEKMQ (reference sequence). V lost 3 bases and J lost 7, with 19 bases in between. The CDR3 totals 15 residues. CDR3 DNA sequence: TGTGCCAGCAGCTTCTCCGGGTTCGCCCCTTTGGAGCAGTACTTC. The encoded protein is CASSFSGFAPLEQYF. Combining the CDR3 with reference TRBV13 and TRBJ2-7 gives the whole variable domain AAGVIQSPRHLIKEKRETATLKCYPIPRHDTVYWYQQGPGQDPQFLISFYEKMQSDKGSIPDRFSAQQFSDYHSELNMSSLELGDSALYFCASSFSGFAPLEQYFGPGTRLTVT.

The chain carries TRBV30 and TRBJ2-5; 9 positions agree with TRBD2. Germline CDR1 and CDR2: GTSNPN and SVGIG (reference sequence). The junction had 14 bases not matched to a gene; V was cut back by 1 base and J by 11 bases. CDR3 length equals 15 residues. This CDR3 is CAWSGGRGGAPAQYF. CDR3 coding DNA: TGTGCCTGGAGTGGGGGGCGGGGGGGAGCCCCAGCTCAGTACTTC.